A selection of T cell receptor beta chains follows, all from one sample in a study of OX40 agonist ivuxolimab in advanced cancers. Measured with immunoSEQ multiplex PCR; TCRdb has only the in-frame clones, and not every one. The sample yields fewer than 100,000 clones, 85% to 90% seen once. Sequenced here: CD4+ or CD8+ T cells sorted from blood, sampled in a trial of the OX40 agonist ivuxolimab. The receptor source for this set is an adult with an advanced solid tumor such as melanoma, head and neck, liver or kidney cancer. CDR3s include the opening cysteine and the closing phenylalanine or tryptophan. A D gene is named only where the DNA matches it firmly. Part of the rows lack a size; the others show once, few, many or a class for expanded clones.

NA	TRBJ1-3	NA	TRBV4-2	TGTGCCAGCAGCTTGTGGGGGGGGAACTCTGGAAACACCATATATTTT	CASSLWGGNSGNTIYF
NA	TRBJ2-3	NA	TRBV5-1	TGCGCCAGCAGCTTGGACTCGACAGATACGCAGTATTTT	CASSLDSTDTQYF
TRBD2	TRBJ2-1	NA	TRBV29-1	TGCAGCGGAATAACCGGGACTAGCGGGAGCTATGAGCAGTTCTTC	CSGITGTSGSYEQFF
NA	TRBJ2-5	NA	TRBV7-9	TGTGCCAGCAGCTTGAGCGGTGGACCACAAGAGACCCAGTACTTC	CASSLSGGPQETQYF
TRBD1	TRBJ2-2	NA	TRBV28	TGTGCCAGCAGTGATCCCGGGACAGGGACCGGGGAGCTGTTTTTT	CASSDPGTGTGELFF
TRBD1	TRBJ1-2	NA	TRBV27	TGTGCCAGCAGTATTACCGCTACAGGGGGGGGAGGCTACACCTTC	CASSITATGGGGYTF
NA	TRBJ2-7	NA	TRBV7-8	TGTGCCAGCAGCCCAAGGGCGGCCTACGAGCAGTACTTC	CASSPRAAYEQYF
NA	TRBJ1-1	NA	TRBV5-4	TGTGCCAGCAGCACTGGGGTTACTGAAGCTTTCTTT	CASSTGVTEAFF
NA	TRBJ1-5	NA	TRBV27	TGTGCCAGCAGTCTCAGGGAGGGTCGCAATCAGCCCCAGCATTTT	CASSLREGRNQPQHF
NA	TRBJ2-7	few	TRBV28	TGTGCCAGCAGTCCCGACGGGTGGACGAGGGGAAGGGCCTACGAGCAGTACTTC	CASSPDGWTRGRAYEQYF
NA	TRBJ2-1	once	TRBV10-1	TGCGCCAGCAGTTCCAGCGGAAGCTCCTACAATGAGCAGTTCTTC	CASSSSGSSYNEQFF
NA	TRBJ2-7	NA	TRBV9	TGTGCCAGCAGCGTCGGGACTGCCTACGAGCAGTACTTC	CASSVGTAYEQYF
TRBD2	TRBJ2-2	NA	TRBV4-1	TGCGCCAGCAGCCAAGATAGGCTAGCGGGAGGAAGGTCTACCGGGGAGCTGTTTTTT	CASSQDRLAGGRSTGELFF
NA	TRBJ1-5	NA	TRBV27	TGTGCCAGCGGGGAGGACGGACGACCCCAGCATTTT	CASGEDGRPQHF
TRBD1	TRBJ2-1	NA	TRBV27	TGTGCCAGCAGTGTGGACAGGAGCTCCTACAATGAGCAGTTCTTC	CASSVDRSSYNEQFF
NA	TRBJ2-7	NA	TRBV2	TGTGCCAGCAGTGATATGAGACGGCGGAGCGAGCAGTACTTC	CASSDMRRRSEQYF
TRBD2	TRBJ2-1	medium-sized	TRBV6-4	TGTGCCAGCAGTGAAGGGACTAACAATGAGCAGTTCTTC	CASSEGTNNEQFF
TRBD2	TRBJ2-3	once	TRBV5-1	TGCGCCAGCAGCTTGTCGGGAGGACCTAGCACAGATACGCGGTATTTT	CASSLSGGPSTDTRYF
NA	TRBJ2-7	NA	TRBV7-9	TGTGCCAGCAGCTTAGAGGTGGGGGGCGCTAACGAGCAGTACTTC	CASSLEVGGANEQYF
NA	TRBJ2-7	NA	TRBV15	TGTGCCACCAGCAGCCTCCCCACGCTAGAGGCACCTTCCTACGAGCAGTACTTC	CATSSLPTLEAPSYEQYF
NA	TRBJ2-2	NA	TRBV28	TGTGCCAGCCTTAACGGTCTGGCCGGGGAGCTGTTTTTT	CASLNGLAGELFF
NA	TRBJ2-1	NA	TRBV5-1	TGCGCCAGCAGCTTGGATAGCGCCTACAATGAGCAGTTCTTC	CASSLDSAYNEQFF
NA	TRBJ2-3	NA	TRBV12-5	TGTGCTAGTGGTTTGGTAAGAGGGTCCGGAGATACGCAGTATTTT	CASGLVRGSGDTQYF
TRBD1	TRBJ2-5	NA	TRBV25-1	TGTGCCAGCAGTGAATTCGGACAGGGGGCCGAGACCCAGTACTTC	CASSEFGQGAETQYF
NA	TRBJ2-7	NA	TRBV4-1	TGCGCCAGCAGCCAAGACAGAAACTACGAGCAGTACTTC	CASSQDRNYEQYF
NA	TRBJ2-1	NA	TRBV9	TGTGCCAGCAGCGGAGGACCCTGGGGGGAGGATAATGAGCAGTTCTTC	CASSGGPWGEDNEQFF
NA	TRBJ1-1	NA	TRBV30	TGTGCCTGGAGAGGGGGGGACATGAACACTGAAGCTTTCTTT	CAWRGGDMNTEAFF
NA	TRBJ1-1	NA	TRBV10-1	TGCGCCAGCAGCGGGGACACCACTGAAGCTTTCTTT	CASSGDTTEAFF
NA	TRBJ2-5	NA	TRBV7-3	TGTGCCAGCAGCCTGGTGGGCGGGCGGCAAGAGACCCAGTACTTC	CASSLVGGRQETQYF
NA	TRBJ2-7	NA	TRBV6-5	TGTGCCAGCAGTAGGGACTCTAGGACTGGCGAGCAGTACTTC	CASSRDSRTGEQYF
NA	TRBJ1-1	NA	TRBV15	TGTGCCACCAGCACTTCCTGGCATCAGGGGGCTTTCTTT	CATSTSWHQGAFF
NA	TRBJ2-7	NA	TRBV7-6	TGTGCCAGCAGCTTTGACCACGAGCAGTACTTC	CASSFDHEQYF
NA	TRBJ2-7	NA	TRBV30	TGTGCCTGGAGTATAGGGGCGGACTACGAGCAGTACTTC	CAWSIGADYEQYF
NA	TRBJ1-2	once	TRBV29-1	TGCAGCGTTGGGGGGTTTTCGGGCTATGGCTACACCTTC	CSVGGFSGYGYTF
TRBD2	TRBJ2-7	few	TRBV7-3	TGTGCCAGACCGGGACTAGCGGGATACGAGCAGTACTTC	CARPGLAGYEQYF
NA	TRBJ2-3	NA	TRBV7-9	TGTGCCAGCAGCTTAGCGGGAGCCACAGATACGCAGTATTTT	CASSLAGATDTQYF
NA	TRBJ2-7	NA	TRBV6-1	TGTGCCAGCACCTCCGCAGGCAGTGGGTACGAGCAGTACTTC	CASTSAGSGYEQYF
NA	TRBJ1-2	NA	TRBV6-5	TGTGCCAGCAGGTCGGGCCACGGGGCCAACTATGGCTACACCTTC	CASRSGHGANYGYTF
NA	TRBJ1-2	NA	TRBV30	TGTGCCTGGAGGAACTTCCGGGCCAGGGGTGACTATGGCTACACCTTC	CAWRNFRARGDYGYTF
TRBD1	TRBJ1-5	NA	TRBV5-5	TGTGCCAGCAGCTTGGATCAGGGGGGCAATCAGCCCCAGCATTTT	CASSLDQGGNQPQHF
NA	TRBJ1-5	few	TRBV30	TGTGCCTGGAGTGATGGACGTAGCAATCAGCCCCAGCATTTT	CAWSDGRSNQPQHF
TRBD1	TRBJ1-2	NA	TRBV4-1	TGCGCCAGCAGCCCCACGTATGCCCGACAGGGGGAAGGAGGCTACACCTTC	CASSPTYARQGEGGYTF
TRBD2	TRBJ2-7	once	TRBV4-1	TGCGCCAGCAGCCCACTAGCGGGAACCTCCTACGAGCAGTACTTC	CASSPLAGTSYEQYF
NA	TRBJ2-7	NA	TRBV11-1	TGTGCCAGCAGCTTAGCGTACGAGCAGTACTTC	CASSLAYEQYF
NA	TRBJ1-2	NA	TRBV4-1	TGCGCCAGCAGCCAAGTGATTGGACAGAGGGGCTACACCTTC	CASSQVIGQRGYTF
NA	TRBJ1-5	NA	TRBV4-1	TGCGCCAGCAGCCAAGGGCCCGGTAGGGTTTATAGCAATCAGCCCCAGCATTTT	CASSQGPGRVYSNQPQHF
TRBD2	TRBJ2-1	NA	TRBV6-5	TGTGCCAGCAAAGCGGGGACCTACAATGAGCAGTTCTTC	CASKAGTYNEQFF
NA	TRBJ2-5	NA	TRBV6-1	TGTGCCAGCAGTGGGCTCTCGAGTCTCCAAGAGACCCAGTACTTC	CASSGLSSLQETQYF
NA	TRBJ2-7	once	TRBV27	TGTGCCAGCAGTTTCGCCCGGGAGCAGTCATACGAGCAGTACTTC	CASSFAREQSYEQYF
NA	TRBJ1-3	NA	TRBV5-6	TGTGCCAGCAGCCCGAGGAGAAACACCATATATTTT	CASSPRRNTIYF
TRBD1	TRBJ1-1	NA	TRBV29-1	TGCAGCGTCACCGCCGGGACAGCGGGTGAAGCTTTCTTT	CSVTAGTAGEAFF
NA	TRBJ1-1	NA	TRBV6-5	TGTGCCAGCAGAAAGGTCCCGAACACTGAAGCTTTCTTT	CASRKVPNTEAFF
NA	TRBJ2-5	NA	TRBV7-3	TGTGCCAGCAGCGCGACAGACCAAGAGACCCAGTACTTC	CASSATDQETQYF